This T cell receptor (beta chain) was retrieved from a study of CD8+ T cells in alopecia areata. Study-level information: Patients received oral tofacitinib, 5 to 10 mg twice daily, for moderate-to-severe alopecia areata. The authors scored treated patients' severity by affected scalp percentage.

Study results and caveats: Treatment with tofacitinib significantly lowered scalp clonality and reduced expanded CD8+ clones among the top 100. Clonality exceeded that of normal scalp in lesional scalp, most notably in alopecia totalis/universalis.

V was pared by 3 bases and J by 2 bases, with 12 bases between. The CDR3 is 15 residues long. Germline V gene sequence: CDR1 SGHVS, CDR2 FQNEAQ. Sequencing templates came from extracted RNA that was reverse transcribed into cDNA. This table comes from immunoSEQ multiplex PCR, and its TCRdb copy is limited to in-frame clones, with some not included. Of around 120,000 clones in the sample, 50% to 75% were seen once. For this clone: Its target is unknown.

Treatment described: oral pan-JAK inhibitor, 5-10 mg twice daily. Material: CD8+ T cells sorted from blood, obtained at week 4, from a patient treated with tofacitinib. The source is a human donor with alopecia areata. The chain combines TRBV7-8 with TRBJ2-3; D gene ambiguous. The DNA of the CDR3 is TGTGCCAGCAGCTTTGGGAACCTCGACACAGATACGCAGTATTTT. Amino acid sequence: CASSFGNLDTDTQYF.